This TCR beta chain was sequenced for a study of T cell responses to AZD1222 COVID-19 vaccine. Libraries were prepared by immunoSEQ multiplex PCR; TCRdb keeps only in-frame clonotypes and omits some of them. Of some 64,000 clones listed, roughly three quarters are singletons. Turning to this clone: The antigen remains undetermined.

Germline values: CDR1 SGHTA, CDR2 FQGNSA. V lost 5 bases and J 0 bases, leaving 11 bases between the germline ends. The CDR3 runs to 14 residues. Points from the study as a whole: Spike-wide vaccine-associated CD4 TCRs dominated at 160-218 and 743-854. Most donors were white British, females outnumbered males, and clonal diversity was possibly underestimated.

The chain uses TRBV7-2 and TRBJ2-7, with D maybe TRBD1 (6 bases). This clonotype was obtained from an adult in good health. The specimen was peripheral blood, collected on day 0 of AZD1222 vaccination. The DNA of the CDR3 is TGTGCCAGCAGCCTAGACAGGAACTCCTACGAGCAGTACTTC. This gives the protein CASSLDRNSYEQYF.